This T cell receptor beta chain was captured in a study of blood T cells in healthy people across ages. V was cut by 3 bases and J by 0 bases, with 13 bases left in between. Germline CDR1 reads SGHAT; CDR2 reads FQNNGV. CDR3 length equals 16 residues. Ten or more counts support this clonotype. Primers used in a second PCR of roughly 7 to 12 cycles were a sample-barcoded 5' primer and a J-beta primer mix. From the 5' RACE reads, TCRdb called clonotypes with MiXCR, one entry per CDR3 protein. The sample lists more than 750,000 distinct CDR3 sequences, about 29% seen once, with more than 8.5% in the top ten. Separately, the same data were catalogued under a study of T cells of mothers and their children.

J is TRBJ2-3 and V is TRBV11-2; possible D gene TRBD2, 5 bases. The TCR sequence derives from a woman in her 40s in good health. Source material: blood. The DNA of the CDR3 is TGTGCCAGCAGCTTTGAAACTAGTACGAGCACAGATACGCAGTATTTT. Translated, it gives CASSFETSTSTDTQYF.